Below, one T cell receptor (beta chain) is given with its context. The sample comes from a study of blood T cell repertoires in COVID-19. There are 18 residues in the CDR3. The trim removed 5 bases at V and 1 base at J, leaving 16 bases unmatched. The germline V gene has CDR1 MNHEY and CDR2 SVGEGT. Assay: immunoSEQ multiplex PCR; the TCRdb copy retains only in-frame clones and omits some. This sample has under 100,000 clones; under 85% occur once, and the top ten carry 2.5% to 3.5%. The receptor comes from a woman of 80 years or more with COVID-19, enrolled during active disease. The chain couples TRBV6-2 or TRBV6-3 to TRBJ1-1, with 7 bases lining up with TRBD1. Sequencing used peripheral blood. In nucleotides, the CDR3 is TGTGCCAGCAGTCAATCGGGACAGTCCATAAAACCGAACACTGAAGCTTTCTTT. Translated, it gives CASSQSGQSIKPNTEAFF.